The 15 T cell receptor beta chains listed next were all sequenced from one sample in a study of neurological immune-mediated disorders. TCRdb fed the 5' RACE reads into MiXCR, producing one record per CDR3 protein. The sample holds some 60,000 distinct CDR3 sequences, roughly 2.5% seen once. The sequencing sample was made of PBMCs. These receptors came from a man over 45 with multiple sclerosis.

This clonotype appeared many times. The chain recombines TRBV20-1 with TRBJ2-7; D is unresolved. The CDR3 has 14 residues. Germline V gene data show CDR1 as DFQATT and CDR2 as SNEGSKA (reference sequence). Trimming left V 3 bases short and J 5 bases short, with 17 bases between. The CDR3 DNA is TGCAGTGCTAGGAAGTATGGAGCAGAGAACGAGCAGTACTTC. Translated: CSARKYGAENEQYF.

This clonotype was seen repeatedly, ten times or more. CDR3 DNA sequence: TGTGCCAGCAGCGCGCCTCCGGGACATTTGAACACTGAAGCTTTCTTT. This codes for CASSAPPGHLNTEAFF. The chain couples TRBV9 to TRBJ1-1, with TRBD1 as a possible D gene (6 bases). Deletions cut 3 bases from V and 0 bases from J, with 15 bases between. This CDR3 contains 16 residues. Germline CDR1 is SGDLS and CDR2 is YYNGEE. Complete variable domain (other parts from reference TRBV9 and TRBJ1-1): DSGVTQTPKHLITATGQRVTLRCSPRSGDLSVYWYQQSLDQGLQFLIQYYNGEERAKGNILERFSAQQFPDLHSELNLSSLELGDSALYFCASSAPPGHLNTEAFFGQGTRLTVV.

There are many counts of this clonotype. The chain employs TRBV7-6 and TRBJ2-7, with TRBD2 identical over 9 bases. CDR1 and CDR2 from the germline V gene are SGHVS and FNYEAQ. CDR3 length equals 16 residues. V shed 1 base, J shed 3 bases, and the junction held 7 bases outside the gene matches. CDR3 DNA sequence: TGTGCCAGCAGCTTAGACCACACTAGCGGGTTCTACGAGCAGTACTTC. It specifies CASSLDHTSGFYEQYF.

This clonotype has at least ten counts. The rearrangement joins TRBV9 to TRBJ1-2, with TRBD1 as a possible D gene (5 bases). From germline, CDR1 is SGDLS and CDR2 YYNGEE. The length of the CDR3 is 15 residues. The germline V and J ends were trimmed by 0 bases and 7 bases, with 16 bases remaining between them. CDR3 sequence reads: CASSVDYQGDGGYTF. In nucleotides, the CDR3 is TGTGCCAGCAGCGTAGACTACCAAGGGGATGGTGGCTACACCTTC.

This clonotype has at least ten counts. The CDR3 protein is CSARVGDQPQHF. In DNA, the CDR3 is TGCAGTGCTAGAGTAGGGGATCAGCCCCAGCATTTT. The gene calls are TRBV20-1 and TRBJ1-5, with a possible D match to TRBD1 (5 bases). The CDR3 totals 12 residues. Germline-derived CDR1 and CDR2 are DFQATT and SNEGSKA (reference sequence). Trimming removed 1 base from V and 5 bases from J, with 6 bases in between.

This clonotype was seen at least ten times. The genes are TRBV6-5 and TRBJ2-2, with 11 bases fitting TRBD1. Trimming took 4 bases from V and 4 from J; bases not matched to a gene: 2. This CDR3 comprises 15 residues. Germline CDR1 is MNHEY and CDR2 is SVGAGI. The CDR3 spells CASSSGQGATGELFF. As DNA, the CDR3 is TGTGCCAGCAGTTCCGGACAGGGGGCCACCGGGGAGCTGTTTTTT.

This clonotype was picked up many times. The chain links TRBV20-1 to TRBJ2-3; D perhaps matches TRBD2 (7 bases). Germline CDR1 and CDR2: DFQATT and SNEGSKA (reference sequence). The CDR3 runs to 15 residues. V lost 1 base, J lost 2 bases, and 13 bases lay in between. The CDR3 here is CSARGEGVNTDTQYF. CDR3 bases: TGCAGTGCTAGAGGGGAGGGGGTTAACACAGATACGCAGTATTTT.

This clonotype appeared many times. The rearrangement uses TRBV20-1 and TRBJ1-1; the match to TRBD1 covers 7 bases. The germline V gene encodes CDR1 DFQATT and CDR2 SNEGSKA (reference sequence). With V trimmed by 2 bases and J by 1 base, 4 bases remained unmatched. The CDR3 contains 14 residues. The CDR3 is CSARHRGPNTEAFF. The CDR3, as DNA: TGCAGTGCTAGACACAGGGGCCCGAACACTGAAGCTTTCTTT.

This clonotype was observed at least ten times. The rearrangement links TRBV5-1 to TRBJ2-7; 7 bases map to TRBD1. CDR1 and CDR2 from the germline V gene are SGHRS and YFSETQ. The CDR3 is 16 residues long. The V gene end was trimmed by 0 bases and the J gene end by 1 base; junction bases not matched to a gene: 7. For the CDR3, the DNA is TGCGCCAGCAGCTTGGTGCAGGGGGTGAGGTCCTACGAGCAGTACTTC. Translated: CASSLVQGVRSYEQYF.

Many counts were recorded for this clonotype. The rearrangement links TRBV6-5 to TRBJ1-1; TRBD1 might be the D (5 bases). CDR1 MNHEY and CDR2 SVGAGI come from the germline V gene. This CDR3 is 15 amino acids long. Trimming took off 2 bases at V and 5 bases at J, with 15 bases between the two ends. The chain's CDR3 is CASSYLGSEGTEAFF. In nucleotides, the CDR3 is TGTGCCAGCAGTTACCTAGGCAGTGAGGGGACTGAAGCTTTCTTT.

This clonotype was counted at least ten times. The chain is built from TRBV20-1 and TRBJ2-1, with D perhaps matching TRBD1 (6 bases). The V gene lost 3 bases and the J gene lost 6 bases, with 9 bases spanning the gap. Germline CDR1 DFQATT, CDR2 SNEGSKA (reference sequence). CDR3 size: 12 residues. CDR3 sequence reads: CSASGRGNEQFF. CDR3 DNA sequence: TGCAGTGCTAGCGGCAGGGGCAATGAGCAGTTCTTC.

This clonotype has a count of ten or more. V is TRBV20-1 and J is TRBJ1-4; no definite D call. Trimming left V 1 base short and J 10 bases short, with 13 bases between. Per germline, CDR1 DFQATT and CDR2 SNEGSKA (reference sequence). CDR3 length: 13 amino acids. The CDR3 DNA reads TGCAGTGCTAGAGTGGACCACCGCGGAAAACTGTTTTTT. Protein sequence: CSARVDHRGKLFF.

This clonotype was detected many times. The rearrangement uses TRBV6-6 and TRBJ2-7; perhaps D is TRBD1 or TRBD2 (5 bases each). V lost 7 bases to trimming and J lost 1 base, with 11 bases between them. Germline CDR1 and CDR2: MNHNY and SVGAGI (reference sequence). The CDR3 loop spans 13 amino acids. The CDR3 nucleotides read TGTGCCAGCAACTGGGACGGGTCCTACGAGCAGTACTTC. Translating it yields CASNWDGSYEQYF.

This clonotype was found many times. The chain has TRBV5-1 and TRBJ2-5; possible D gene TRBD1, 6 bases. Germline CDR1 reads SGHRS; CDR2 reads YFSETQ. The CDR3 length is 14 residues. Trimming cost V 0 bases and J 5 bases, with 11 bases left between them. Written as DNA, the CDR3 is TGCGCCAGCAGCTTGGTTTCAGGGGAGGAGACCCAGTACTTC. It codes for CASSLVSGEETQYF.

This clonotype was picked up a small number of times. The chain is built from TRBV18 and TRBJ1-6, with D perhaps TRBD1 (6 bases). The CDR3 is made up of 17 amino acids. The V and J ends lost 6 bases and 5 bases respectively, with 20 bases between them. Germline V gives CDR1 KGHSH, CDR2 LQKENI. CDR3 residues: CASSPVRGGVHNSPLHF. The DNA of the CDR3 is TGTGCCAGCTCCCCCGTCAGGGGCGGGGTCCATAATTCACCCCTCCACTTT.